Included here is one T cell receptor beta chain sequence, with context. Antigen specificity is unknown. Libraries were prepared by immunoSEQ multiplex PCR; TCRdb keeps only in-frame clonotypes and omits some of them. Of about 59,000 clones in the sample, 84% were seen once. This entry comes from a study of T cell responses to AZD1222 COVID-19 vaccine. Across the whole study: Pooling of second doses given at about 4 or about 12 weeks was done.

CDR1 LGHDT and CDR2 YNNKEL come from the germline V gene (reference sequence). V lost 1 base, J lost 3 bases, and 4 bases lay in between. The CDR3 is 13 residues long. Study conclusions and caveats: Rises in breadth and depth of Spike-specific TCRs came after two AZD1222 doses. Just five or six AZD1222 recipients tested seropositive at baseline. White British donors predominated, females outnumbered males, and clonal diversity was possibly underestimated.

The sample here was peripheral blood, taken on day 0 of AZD1222 vaccination. This sequence originates from an adult in good health. The V and J genes are TRBV3-1 (or the pseudogene TRBV3-2) and TRBJ1-5; no firm D call. CDR3 in DNA: TGTGCCAGCAGCCAAGCGACCAATCAGCCCCAGCATTTT. Amino acids: CASSQATNQPQHF.